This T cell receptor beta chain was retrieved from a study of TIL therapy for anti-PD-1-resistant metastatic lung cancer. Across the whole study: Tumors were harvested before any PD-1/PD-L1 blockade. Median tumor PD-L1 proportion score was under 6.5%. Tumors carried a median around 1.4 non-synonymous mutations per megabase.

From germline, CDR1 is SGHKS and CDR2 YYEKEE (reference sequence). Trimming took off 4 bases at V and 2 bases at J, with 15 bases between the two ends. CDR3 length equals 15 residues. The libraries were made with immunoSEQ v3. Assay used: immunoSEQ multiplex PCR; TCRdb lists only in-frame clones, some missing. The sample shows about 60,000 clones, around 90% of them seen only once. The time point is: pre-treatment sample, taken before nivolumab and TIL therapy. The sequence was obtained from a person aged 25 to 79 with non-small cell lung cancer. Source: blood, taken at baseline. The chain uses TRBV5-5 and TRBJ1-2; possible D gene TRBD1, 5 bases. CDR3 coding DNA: TGTGCCAGCAGCCCGGTGTATTGGGGGAACTATGGCTACACCTTC. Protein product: CASSPVYWGNYGYTF.